Listed below are T cell receptor beta chains from one sample, sequenced in a study of T-cell reconstitution after alpha-beta-depleted transplantation in children. TCRdb re-called the PCR reads with MiXCR, one entry per CDR3 protein. The table lists roughly 90,000 distinct CDR3 sequences, 9% to 15% of them singletons. The material sequenced was PBMCs from the stem cell graft donor, taken from the stem cell graft. These receptor sequences come from a human donor who donated a stem cell graft to a child with inherited bone marrow failure. Each CDR3 is given with its conserved first and last residue. The D gene is left open where the match is weak. A row's size may be missing; if present it is once, few, many or a size class.

cdr3_nt cdr3_aa d_call clone_size j_call v_call
TGTGCCAGCAGTGAATATAGGGGAGGCTCGCCCAATCAGTATTTT CASSEYRGGSPNQYF . many TRBJ2-3 TRBV25-1
TGTGCCAGCAGTAATCAGCCCCAGCATTTT CASSNQPQHF . many TRBJ1-5 TRBV27
TGCAGCGTTGAAATGACCCCCGGACAGGGACGGGACACTGAAGCTTTCTTT CSVEMTPGQGRDTEAFF TRBD1 many TRBJ1-1 TRBV29-1
TGTGCCAGCAGTTTAGGCCTCGGCACAGATACGCAGTATTTT CASSLGLGTDTQYF . many TRBJ2-3 TRBV28
TGCAGTGCTCAATACAGGGGTACTAATCAGCCCCAGCATTTT CSAQYRGTNQPQHF TRBD1 . TRBJ1-5 TRBV20-1
TGTGCCAGCAGATCCGGACAGATTAATTCACCCCTCCACTTT CASRSGQINSPLHF . few TRBJ1-6 TRBV28
TGCAGTGCTAAATTACAGGGTAAACAGCCCCAGCATTTT CSAKLQGKQPQHF . . TRBJ1-5 TRBV20-1
TGTGCCAGCAGCTTAGAGCATTCGGGAACCACTTCACCCCTCCACTTT CASSLEHSGTTSPLHF . many TRBJ1-6 TRBV7-2
TGCGCCAGCAGCCCCCCTTTGCTAGCGGGAGGTAAAGATGAGCAGTTCTTC CASSPPLLAGGKDEQFF TRBD2 many TRBJ2-1 TRBV5-1
TGCAGTGCTAGAGCCCCGGACAGCACAGATACGCAGTATTTT CSARAPDSTDTQYF . many TRBJ2-3 TRBV20-1
TGCAGTGCTAGGATGGACGGCGGACTAGCGCCACCTGGAACTAGCTCCTACGAGCAGTACTTC CSARMDGGLAPPGTSSYEQYF TRBD2 many TRBJ2-7 TRBV20-1
TGTGCCAGCAGTTTCTCAGGGGCCGACTATGGCTACACCTTC CASSFSGADYGYTF . . TRBJ1-2 TRBV12-3/TRBV12-4
TGCAGTGCTAGAGATGGCAGGGTGGGGGAGACCCAGTACTTC CSARDGRVGETQYF . many TRBJ2-5 TRBV20-1
TGTGCCAGCAGTGACGGACTAGCGGGAGCCTACGAGCAGTACTTC CASSDGLAGAYEQYF TRBD2 many TRBJ2-7 TRBV6-2/TRBV6-3
TGCGCCAGCAGCTCACTTAGGGGCAATGAAAAACTGTTTTTT CASSSLRGNEKLFF . many TRBJ1-4 TRBV4-3
TGTGCCAGCAGCTCTCCGCGAGCGGGGGGTACGGATACGCAGTATTTT CASSSPRAGGTDTQYF TRBD2 many TRBJ2-3 TRBV5-6
TGCAGTGCTAGGAAGGGGATGATCACAGATACGCAGTATTTT CSARKGMITDTQYF . few TRBJ2-3 TRBV20-1
TGCGCCAGCAGCCCGGGGAGCGGGGCCTATGGCTACACCTTC CASSPGSGAYGYTF . many TRBJ1-2 TRBV5-1
TGCGCCAGCAGCCGTGAATTCGGGACTGAAGCTTTCTTT CASSREFGTEAFF . many TRBJ1-1 TRBV5-1
TGTGCCAGCAGTTCCGGCCCGGTTAGCTCCTATAATTCACCCCTCCACTTT CASSSGPVSSYNSPLHF . many TRBJ1-6 TRBV6-5